Presented here are 16 T cell receptor beta chains from one specimen sequenced in a study of T cells in Graves' hyperthyroidism and ophthalmopathy. RNA transcripts yielded amplified TCR beta CDR3 regions. The HTBI primer set drove a first-round RT-PCR of the TCR CDR3. Using its own MiXCR run on the multiplex PCR reads, TCRdb lists one record per CDR3 protein. The repertoire holds some 740,000 distinct CDR3 sequences, with 11% to 15% as singletons. The sample comprised blood. The receptor set was obtained from a young woman with Graves' hyperthyroidism.

The gene calls are TRBV7-9 and TRBJ2-5; no firm D call. This CDR3 has 15 amino acids. Germline CDR1 reads SEHNR; CDR2 reads FQNEAQ (reference sequence). V was shortened by 0 bases and J by 4 bases, with 12 bases between the two germline ends. DNA for the CDR3: TGTGCCAGCAGCTTAGCCTCTGTACTACGAGAGACCCAGTACTTC. Encoded protein: CASSLASVLRETQYF.

This clonotype was recorded many times. The gene calls are TRBV24-1 and TRBJ2-3; the match to TRBD2 covers 8 bases. The V gene's germline CDR1 is KGHDR and CDR2 SFDVKD. There are 18 residues in the CDR3. The ends lost 3 bases at V and 2 bases at J; junction bases unmatched: 12. CDR3: CATSDPPRAGALTDTQYF. The CDR3 DNA reads TGTGCCACCAGTGATCCGCCCCGAGCGGGAGCCCTCACAGATACGCAGTATTTT.

The chain is built from TRBV20-1 and TRBJ2-7, with 10 bases aligning to TRBD1. The V and J ends lost 3 bases and 6 bases, in that order; junction bases with no gene match: 14. This CDR3 has 16 amino acids. The germline V gene encodes CDR1 DFQATT and CDR2 SNEGSKA (reference sequence). This chain's CDR3 is CSASPPLPGQGSEQYF. The DNA for the CDR3 is TGCAGTGCTAGCCCCCCCCTTCCGGGACAGGGGAGCGAGCAGTACTTC.

This clonotype showed up many times. J is TRBJ2-5 and V is TRBV4-2; 12 bases agree with TRBD2. CDR3 size: 16 residues. Germline CDR1 reads LGHNA; CDR2 reads YNFKEQ. J gave up 2 bases and V 5 bases, and 6 bases lay outside the gene matches. CDR3: CASSSGLAGRQETQYF. CDR3 bases: TGTGCCAGCAGCTCAGGACTAGCGGGGCGACAAGAGACCCAGTACTTC.

The chain employs TRBV7-2 and TRBJ1-5; a weak D match, TRBD1 (5 bases). The CDR3 sequence is 14 residues long. Looked up from germline, CDR1 is SGHTA and CDR2 is FQGNSA. Trimming stripped 2 bases from V and 3 bases from J, with 8 bases between. In DNA, the CDR3 is TGTGCCAGCAGCTTACAGGGCTACAATCAGCCCCAGCATTTT. This encodes CASSLQGYNQPQHF.

This clonotype was picked up many times. The chain combines TRBV3-1 with TRBJ2-2, with a possible D match to TRBD1 (6 bases). Germline values: CDR1 LGHDT, CDR2 YNNKEL (reference sequence). The CDR3 runs to 14 residues. Trimming cost V 4 bases and J 9 bases, with 15 bases left between them. The CDR3 region is CASSPTSTGRELFF. Written as DNA, the CDR3 is TGTGCCAGCAGCCCCACTTCAACAGGGCGGGAGCTGTTTTTT.

This clonotype was seen a few times. The rearrangement joins TRBV6-2 or TRBV6-3 to TRBJ1-1, with D tentatively TRBD1 (5 bases). CDR1 MNHEY and CDR2 SVGEGT come from the germline V gene. The ends were cut back, 0 bases at V and 1 base at J, with 18 bases in the middle. This CDR3 spans 18 amino acids. CDR3 residues: CASSYSMTVPLPNTEAFF. Here the CDR3 DNA reads TGTGCCAGCAGTTACTCGATGACAGTACCCCTACCGAACACTGAAGCTTTCTTT.

This clonotype came up a few times. The V and J genes are TRBV6-1 and TRBJ1-5; D gene ambiguous. CDR1 MNHNS and CDR2 SASEGT come from the germline V gene. The V gene lost 2 bases and the J gene lost 3 bases, with 5 bases spanning the gap. The CDR3 spans 13 residues. CDR3 sequence (DNA): TGTGCCAGCAGTGAATTTCCCAATCAGCCCCAGCATTTT. Translated: CASSEFPNQPQHF.

The chain is built from TRBV20-1 and TRBJ2-7, with 11 positions matching TRBD2. V lost 0 bases, J lost 1 base, and 11 bases stayed unmatched. CDR1 is DFQATT and CDR2 is SNEGSKA in the germline V gene (reference sequence). CDR3 length: 18 amino acids. CDR3 in amino acids: CSARDSGTSGVLSYEQYF. CDR3 DNA: TGCAGTGCTAGAGACTCCGGGACTAGCGGCGTCCTTTCCTACGAGCAGTACTTC.

There are many counts of this clonotype. The J gene is TRBJ2-5, the V gene TRBV9; TRBD1 matches 8 bases. The CDR3 has 15 amino acids. Germline CDR1 and CDR2: SGDLS and YYNGEE. Trimming cost V 5 bases and J 2 bases; bases outside gene matches: 8. The CDR3 spells CASSFDRGSQETQYF. The DNA of the CDR3 is TGTGCCAGCAGTTTTGACAGGGGCAGTCAAGAGACCCAGTACTTC. The full variable domain, completed using reference TRBV9 and TRBJ2-5, is DSGVTQTPKHLITATGQRVTLRCSPRSGDLSVYWYQQSLDQGLQFLIQYYNGEERAKGNILERFSAQQFPDLHSELNLSSLELGDSALYFCASSFDRGSQETQYFGPGTRLLVL.

This clonotype has just a few counts. The chain combines TRBV6-2 or TRBV6-3 with TRBJ2-6; TRBD1 agrees at 7 bases. Germline values: CDR1 MNHEY, CDR2 SVGEGT. V dropped 6 bases and J dropped 2; count of bases not matched to a gene: 1. The CDR3 covers 14 residues. CDR3 in amino acids: CASRGTAGANVLTF. CDR3 sequence (DNA): TGTGCCAGCAGGGGGACAGCTGGGGCCAACGTCCTGACTTTC.

The chain employs TRBV9 and TRBJ2-7; D ambiguous. V lost 3 bases and J lost 1, with 14 bases in between. Germline V gene data show CDR1 as SGDLS and CDR2 as YYNGEE. The CDR3 has 15 amino acids. The CDR3 spells CASSARPALSYEQYF. The CDR3 DNA reads TGTGCCAGCAGCGCCCGTCCGGCCCTATCCTACGAGCAGTACTTC.

There are a few counts of this clonotype. A read error may produce the germline difference seen at one junction end. The chain has TRBV6-5 and TRBJ2-7; the D is unclear. The CDR3 is 12 amino acids. Germline assignment: CDR1 MNHEY and CDR2 SVGAGI. The CDR3 DNA reads TGTGCTAGCACTTCAACCCTAGGAGAGCAGTACTTC. It codes for CASTSTLGEQYF.

The sample holds a few counts of this clonotype. This sequence joins TRBV12-3 or TRBV12-4 and TRBJ2-7; D is possibly TRBD1 (6 bases). V lost 7 bases and J lost 5, with 15 bases in between. The CDR3 runs to 13 residues. CDR3 nucleotides: TGTGCCAGCACCACAGTGGGGGCTGACGAGCAGTACTTC. Protein sequence: CASTTVGADEQYF.

This clonotype was recorded a few times. The rearrangement joins TRBV12-3 or TRBV12-4 to TRBJ2-5; D perhaps matches TRBD2 (5 bases). Deletions cut 4 bases from V and 0 bases from J, with 18 bases between. The CDR3 loop spans 17 amino acids. As DNA, the CDR3 is TGTGCCAGCAGTTCCGGCGGACTCGAAGCAAACCAAGAGACCCAGTACTTC. This sequence encodes CASSSGGLEANQETQYF.

This clonotype was seen more than once but under ten times. V usage is TRBV20-1 and J usage is TRBJ2-7; TRBD2 matches at 8 bases. The CDR3 covers 12 residues. V lost 7 bases to trimming and J lost 4 bases; unmatched junction nucleotides: 6. CDR1 and CDR2 from the germline V gene are DFQATT and SNEGSKA (reference sequence). CDR3 sequence: CSVPGGGYEQYF. CDR3 in DNA: TGCAGTGTTCCGGGAGGGGGGTACGAGCAGTACTTC.